The present entry profiles one TCR beta chain with its context. The record originates from a study of blood T cell repertoires in COVID-19. At the level of the study: Samples came from the United States, Italy and Spain, spanning acute and convalescent COVID-19. In each case, the material was cDNA or gDNA derived from T cells, B-cell-depleted T cells, or PBMCs.

Germline values: CDR1 SGHAT, CDR2 FQNNGV. This CDR3 spans 15 amino acids. The V and J ends lost 4 bases and 6 bases respectively, with 13 bases between them. Source study methods: Reference gene primer amplification yielded estimated nucleated cell counts. The assay was immunoSEQ multiplex PCR, and TCRdb's table has in-frame clones only and misses some. V and J calls and clone size follow that table, whereas D and trimming were derived from the DNA. This table holds hundreds of thousands of clones, 80% to 85% found once. V usage is TRBV11-2 and J usage is TRBJ2-6; a possible D gene is TRBD2 (5 bases). This sequence was found in a woman older than 75 with active or convalescent COVID-19. Sequences were obtained from peripheral blood. This CDR3 is CASSSSAREANVLTF. As DNA, the CDR3 is TGTGCCAGCAGCTCCAGCGCACGGGAGGCCAACGTCCTGACTTTC.